A single sample gave rise to the 31 T cell receptor beta chains below, sequenced in a study of read filtering for tumor transcriptome and immune sequencing. From about 400 ng of RNA, a library with molecular barcoded alpha/delta and beta/gamma adaptors was made. TCRdb fed the reads into MiXCR, producing one record per CDR3 protein. The sample has approximately 93,000 distinct CDR3 sequences, 20% to 25% seen once. Sequenced input: a population of CD138-negative cells sorted from bone marrow. These receptors all stem from a donor over 35 with multiple myeloma.

This clonotype was detected ten times or more. The chain has TRBV28 and TRBJ2-2; tentative D call: TRBD2 (5 bases). The CDR3 runs to 14 residues. Per germline, CDR1 MDHEN and CDR2 SYDVKM. V was pared by 2 bases and J by 1 base, with 5 bases between. Here the CDR3 DNA reads TGTGCCAGCAGTTTAGCGGGGAACACCGGGGAGCTGTTTTTT. It encodes CASSLAGNTGELFF. Full variable domain (outside the CDR3, taken from reference TRBV28 and TRBJ2-2): DVKVTQSSRYLVKRTGEKVFLECVQDMDHENMFWYRQDPGLGLRLIYFSYDVKMKEKGDIPEGYSVSREKKERFSLILESASTNQTSMYLCASSLAGNTGELFFGEGSRLTVL.

This clonotype has a handful of counts. Relative to the germline gene, one junction end is altered; a read error may explain this. CDR3 protein: CSAQRTAYEALF. DNA for the CDR3: TGCAGCGCCCAGCGGACAGCATATGAAGCTCTCTTT. The chain couples TRBV29-1 to TRBJ1-1; D is possibly TRBD1 (6 bases). Germline CDR1 is SQVTM and CDR2 is ANQGSEA. This CDR3 is 12 amino acids long.

The sample holds many counts of this clonotype. The V call is TRBV18, the J call TRBJ1-6; 7 positions agree with TRBD1. Germline CDR1 is KGHSH and CDR2 is LQKENI. CDR3 length equals 16 residues. With 2 bases clipped from V and 8 bases from J, the junction kept 9 bases outside the gene matches. Here the CDR3 DNA reads TGTGCCAGCTCACCAACCGTCGGCACAGGGGATTCACCCCTCCACTTT. This encodes CASSPTVGTGDSPLHF.

This clonotype was recorded many times. The rearrangement joins TRBV20-1 to TRBJ2-1, with D perhaps matching TRBD1 or TRBD2 (5 bases each). V lost 5 bases to trimming and J lost 4 bases, with 9 bases between them. Germline values: CDR1 DFQATT, CDR2 SNEGSKA (reference sequence). The CDR3 is 12 amino acids. CDR3 sequence reads: CSAWDGYNEQFF. The CDR3 bases are TGCAGTGCTTGGGACGGATACAATGAGCAGTTCTTC.

This clonotype showed up just a few times. This chain joins TRBV10-3 and TRBJ1-5; tentative D call: TRBD1 (5 bases). Trimming pared 0 bases from V and 7 bases from J, leaving 10 bases between. The V gene's germline CDR1 is ENHRY and CDR2 SYGVKD. The CDR3 length is 14 residues. CDR3 nucleotides: TGTGCCATCAGTGAGTCAGGGGCCCCACAGCCCCAGCATTTT. Its protein is CAISESGAPQPQHF.

In regard to this clonotype: With a much larger clone just one base away, this may be a read error. The chain is built from TRBV25-1 and TRBJ2-5; 7 bases are shared with TRBD2. Germline CDR1 and CDR2: MGHDK and SYGVNS. The CDR3 extends over 14 amino acids. V gave up 4 bases and J gave up 2 bases; unmatched junction bases: 4. The CDR3 region is CASSATAGQETQYF. CDR3 nucleotide sequence: TGTGCCAGCAGTGCCACAGCGGGACAAGAGACCCAGTACTTC.

Points on this clonotype: Given the absence of the conserved phenylalanine or tryptophan at the CDR3 end, a read error is likely. The chain has TRBV28 and TRBJ1-4; D may be TRBD1 (5 bases). There are 12 residues in the CDR3. Trimming shortened V by 8 bases and J by 4 bases, and 8 bases separated the two germline ends. Per the germline V gene, CDR1 is MDHEN and CDR2 is SYDVKM. In DNA form, the CDR3 reads TGTGCCAGCCAGCAGGGTAATGAAAAACTGTTTCTT. This encodes CASQQGNEKLFL.

Details on this clonotype: Just one base apart from a much larger clone, this may be a read error. The chain joins TRBV12-3 or TRBV12-4 to TRBJ2-5; no clear D. Trimming removed 7 bases at V and 10 bases at J, with 22 bases between. The CDR3 contains 14 residues. The CDR3: CASTSPGGRKVQYF. The DNA for the CDR3 is TGTGCCAGCACCTCCCCGGGCGGTCGAAAGGTCCAGTACTTC.

To note about this clonotype: Just one base apart from a much larger clone, this may be a read error. This chain links TRBV7-9 with TRBJ2-2, with D perhaps TRBD2 (5 bases). This CDR3 region has 16 residues. The germline gives CDR1 SEHNR, CDR2 FQNEAQ (reference sequence). The CDR3 DNA is TGTGCCAGCAGCTACCGGGCTAAGGAAAACACCGGGGATCTGTTTTTT. The encoded protein is CASSYRAKENTGDLFF.

There are many counts of this clonotype. The chain couples TRBV7-9 to TRBJ2-7; D possibly corresponds to TRBD1 (6 bases). Trimming took 5 bases from V and 2 from J, leaving 10 bases between them. CDR1 and CDR2 (germline): SEHNR, FQNEAQ (reference sequence). The CDR3 sequence is 13 residues long. The CDR3 is CASSPGQTYEQYF. The CDR3 nucleotides are TGTGCCAGCAGCCCCGGACAGACCTACGAGCAGTACTTC. Full variable domain (missing parts from reference TRBV7-9 and TRBJ2-7): DTGVSQNPRHKITKRGQNVTFRCDPISEHNRLYWYRQTLGQGPEFLTYFQNEAQLEKSRLLSDRFSAERPKGSFSTLEIQRTEQGDSAMYLCASSPGQTYEQYFGPGTRLTVT.

This clonotype came up many times. The rearrangement links TRBV2 to TRBJ2-2; D remains ambiguous. Trimming cost V 5 bases and J 4 bases, with 5 bases left between them. The germline gives CDR1 SNHLY, CDR2 FYNNEI. The CDR3 is 12 amino acids. The CDR3, as DNA: TGTGCCAGCAGTACCAGCACCGGGGAGCTGTTTTTT. This gives the protein CASSTSTGELFF.

In its sample, this clonotype ranks as medium-sized. This rearrangement joins TRBV6-1 to TRBJ2-1; D may be TRBD2 (6 bases). Germline V gene lookup returns CDR1 MNHNS and CDR2 SASEGT. The CDR3 loop spans 13 amino acids. Trimming stripped 8 bases from V and 6 bases from J, with 14 bases between. CDR3 DNA sequence: TGTGCCAGCGGGGGGACTTTGCTCAATGAGCAGTTCTTC. Amino acid sequence: CASGGTLLNEQFF.

This clonotype was detected ten times or more. The chain uses TRBV6-4 and TRBJ1-1, with D unclear. Trimming cost V 0 bases and J 6 bases, with 8 bases left between them. The germline gives CDR1 MRHNA, CDR2 SNTAGT. CDR3 length equals 13 residues. The CDR3 region is CASSDSRKSEAFF. DNA for the CDR3: TGTGCCAGCAGTGACTCAAGAAAGTCTGAAGCTTTCTTT.

Regarding this clonotype: A much larger clone differs from this one at a single base, so this may be a read error. The chain combines TRBV3-1 with TRBJ1-1; 7 positions agree with TRBD1. The CDR3 spans 14 residues. Germline V gene lookup returns CDR1 LGHDT and CDR2 YNNKEL (reference sequence). CDR3 loop: CAGSPGQRNTEAFF. The CDR3 nucleotides read TGTGCCGGCAGCCCGGGACAGCGGAACACTGAAGCTTTCTTT.

With regard to this clonotype: This clone may be a read error of a much larger clone one base away. The conserved phenylalanine or tryptophan normally closing the CDR3 is absent here, so this likely arose from a read error. No DNA is shown, since the ends of the CDR3 on it are uncertain; the CDR3 is the one TCRdb lists. V usage is TRBV5-1 and J usage is TRBJ2-1; no DNA check was done on the table's D call, TRBD2. Per germline, CDR1 SGHRS and CDR2 YFSETQ. The CDR3 has 15 amino acids, counting both end residues. The CDR3: CASSLTSGGANEQSS.

By frequency in the sample, this clonotype is medium-sized. The chain recombines TRBV7-2 with TRBJ2-1; 10 bases are shared with TRBD2. Per germline, CDR1 SGHTA and CDR2 FQGNSA. This CDR3 is built from 16 residues. The trim removed 0 bases at V and 8 bases at J, leaving 7 bases unmatched. For the CDR3, the DNA is TGTGCCAGCAGCTTAGCCAGCGGGGGGGCAAGTTATGAGCAGTTCTTC. Translated, it gives CASSLASGGASYEQFF.

This clonotype was recorded at least ten times. V is TRBV7-9 and J is TRBJ1-5; unclear D gene. V lost 0 bases and J 9 bases, leaving 9 bases between the germline ends. The CDR3 sequence is 13 residues long. The germline V gene encodes CDR1 SEHNR and CDR2 FQNEAQ (reference sequence). The CDR3 here is CASSLASDGPQHF. DNA of the CDR3: TGTGCCAGCAGCTTAGCGTCGGACGGGCCCCAGCATTTT.

This rearrangement joins TRBV20-1 to TRBJ1-3, with a weak D call TRBD1 (6 bases). Germline V CDR1 and CDR2: DFQATT, SNEGSKA (reference sequence). Trimming removed 3 bases at V and 3 bases at J, with 15 bases between. The CDR3 extends over 15 amino acids. The CDR3: CSASGGWLGGNTIYF. DNA for the CDR3: TGCAGTGCTAGTGGGGGCTGGTTAGGTGGAAACACCATATATTTT.

In this sample, this clonotype turned up a few times. The chain uses TRBV29-1 and TRBJ2-1; TRBD2 matches at 7 bases. This CDR3 has 16 residues. In germline, CDR1 is SQVTM, CDR2 ANQGSEA. V lost 6 bases and J lost 1; bases outside the gene matches: 12. The CDR3 sequence: CSVVISLAGSYNEQFF. CDR3 sequence (DNA): TGCAGCGTCGTGATTTCCTTAGCGGGTTCCTACAATGAGCAGTTCTTC.

The sample holds a few counts of this clonotype. The V gene is TRBV12-3 or TRBV12-4, the J gene TRBJ1-2; no definite D call. V was shortened by 6 bases and J by 4 bases, with 15 bases between the two germline ends. There are 14 residues in the CDR3. The CDR3: CASRATFRIYGYTF. The CDR3 bases are TGTGCCAGCAGGGCTACCTTCCGAATCTATGGCTACACCTTC.

The rearrangement uses TRBV7-2 and TRBJ2-2, with TRBD2 identical over 8 bases. This CDR3 contains 15 residues. The V gene end was trimmed by 5 bases and the J gene end by 8 bases; junction bases not matched to a gene: 10. Per the germline V gene, CDR1 is SGHTA and CDR2 is FQGNSA. The CDR3 loop is CASSHGGAGSGELFF. The DNA of the CDR3 is TGTGCCAGCAGCCACGGGGGGGCCGGGAGTGGGGAGCTGTTTTTT.

About this clonotype: A single base separates this from a much larger clone, so it may be a read error. The chain uses TRBV7-2 and TRBJ2-7; 12 bases map to TRBD2. The CDR3 runs to 15 residues. Germline V lookup: CDR1 SGHTA, CDR2 FQGNSA. As DNA, the CDR3 is TGTTCCAGCAGACAGGGACTAGCGGGCTCGTACGAGCAGTACTTC. Translating gives CSSRQGLAGSYEQYF.

Ten or more counts support this clonotype. The chain combines TRBV3-1 with TRBJ2-1; 9 bases match TRBD2. The germline CDR1 and CDR2 sequences are LGHDT and YNNKEL (reference sequence). V was pared by 2 bases and J by 10 bases, with 12 bases of the junction left unmatched. The CDR3 sequence is 16 residues long. CDR3 residues: CASSQFEGLLAGEQFF. The CDR3 DNA is TGTGCCAGCAGCCAATTTGAGGGGCTCCTAGCGGGGGAGCAGTTCTTC.

This clonotype occurred many times. The chain combines TRBV29-1 with TRBJ1-1; D uncertain. The CDR3 is made up of 13 amino acids. V was trimmed by 2 bases and J by 1 base, leaving 8 bases between them. The germline V gene encodes CDR1 SQVTM and CDR2 ANQGSEA. In DNA, the CDR3 is TGCAGCGTTGAACTGGCGACGAACACTGAAGCTTTCTTT. Protein: CSVELATNTEAFF.

This clonotype appeared many times. DNA for the CDR3: TGTGCCAGCAGCCAAGATCCCCTAGCGGCCGCAGGCACGCAGTATTTT. This translates into CASSQDPLAAAGTQYF. V usage is TRBV4-2 and J usage is TRBJ2-3; TRBD2 matches 7 bases. The CDR3 loop spans 16 amino acids. V was pared by 0 bases and J by 9 bases, with 12 bases of the junction left unmatched. Germline values: CDR1 LGHNA, CDR2 YNFKEQ.

As concerns this clonotype: This may stem from a read error, because a much larger clone lies one nucleotide away. This chain links TRBV7-3 with TRBJ2-1; D perhaps matches TRBD2 (7 bases). The germline CDR1 and CDR2 sequences are SGHTA and FQGTGA. The CDR3 is 15 residues long. The CDR3 is CVSSLKGGDRGEQFF. CDR3 DNA sequence: TGTGTCAGCAGCTTAAAGGGGGGGGATAGGGGTGAGCAGTTCTTC.

Concerning this clonotype: This may arise from a read error, as a much more abundant clone is one base away. CDR3 DNA sequence: TGCGCCATCAGCTGGGACGCAGATACGCAGTATTTT. Amino acid sequence: CAISWDADTQYF. V is TRBV5-1 and J is TRBJ2-3; the D call may be TRBD1 or TRBD2 (5 bases each). The CDR3 covers 12 residues. CDR1 and CDR2 from the germline V gene are SGHRS and YFSETQ. The full variable domain, completed using reference TRBV5-1 and TRBJ2-3, is KAGVTQTPRYLIKTRGQQVTLSCSPISGHRSVSWYQQTPGQGLQFLFEYFSETQRNKGNFPGRFSGRQFSNSRSEMNVSTLELGDSALYLCAISWDADTQYFGPGTRLTVL.

The genes are TRBV11-2 and TRBJ2-5; the match to TRBD2 covers 7 bases. CDR3 size: 15 residues. The V gene end was trimmed by 5 bases and the J gene end by 4 bases; junction bases not matched to a gene: 10. Germline V gene data show CDR1 as SGHAT and CDR2 as FQNNGV. CDR3 in DNA: TGTGCCAGCAGCCCAGGCCTAGCGGTCCTAGAGACCCAGTACTTC. Translation: CASSPGLAVLETQYF. The variable domain in full, completed from reference TRBV11-2 and TRBJ2-5, reads EAGVAQSPRYKIIEKRQSVAFWCNPISGHATLYWYQQILGQGPKLLIQFQNNGVVDDSQLPKDRFSAERLKGVDSTLKIQPAKLEDSAVYLCASSPGLAVLETQYFGPGTRLLVL.

Ten or more counts support this clonotype. The V gene is TRBV20-1, the J gene TRBJ2-1; 15 nucleotides line up with TRBD2. CDR1 DFQATT and CDR2 SNEGSKA come from the germline V gene (reference sequence). The CDR3 length is 14 residues. The V segment lost 6 bases and the J segment 6 bases; nucleotides outside the gene matches: 3. The CDR3 region has the DNA TGCAGTGCCCGGACTAGCGGGGGGGCCAATGAGCAGTTCTTC. This translates into CSARTSGGANEQFF.

This clonotype was seen ten or more times. The genes are TRBV18 and TRBJ2-1, with TRBD2 matching over 7 bases. The CDR3 runs 15 residues. With 3 bases clipped from V and 0 bases from J, the junction kept 2 bases outside the gene matches. CDR1 and CDR2 (germline): KGHSH, LQKENI. The CDR3 DNA follows: TGTGCCAGCTCACCCGGGGGGTTCTCCTACAATGAGCAGTTCTTC. It encodes CASSPGGFSYNEQFF.

This clonotype was seen at least ten times. The chain's CDR3 is CSARVGLASGELFF. The CDR3, as DNA: TGCAGTGCTAGGGTGGGACTAGCGTCCGGGGAGCTGTTTTTT. The V and J genes are TRBV20-1 and TRBJ2-2, with TRBD2 matching over 10 bases. Germline CDR1 is DFQATT and CDR2 is SNEGSKA (reference sequence). V lost 3 bases and J lost 6; bases outside the gene matches: 4. CDR3 length equals 14 residues.